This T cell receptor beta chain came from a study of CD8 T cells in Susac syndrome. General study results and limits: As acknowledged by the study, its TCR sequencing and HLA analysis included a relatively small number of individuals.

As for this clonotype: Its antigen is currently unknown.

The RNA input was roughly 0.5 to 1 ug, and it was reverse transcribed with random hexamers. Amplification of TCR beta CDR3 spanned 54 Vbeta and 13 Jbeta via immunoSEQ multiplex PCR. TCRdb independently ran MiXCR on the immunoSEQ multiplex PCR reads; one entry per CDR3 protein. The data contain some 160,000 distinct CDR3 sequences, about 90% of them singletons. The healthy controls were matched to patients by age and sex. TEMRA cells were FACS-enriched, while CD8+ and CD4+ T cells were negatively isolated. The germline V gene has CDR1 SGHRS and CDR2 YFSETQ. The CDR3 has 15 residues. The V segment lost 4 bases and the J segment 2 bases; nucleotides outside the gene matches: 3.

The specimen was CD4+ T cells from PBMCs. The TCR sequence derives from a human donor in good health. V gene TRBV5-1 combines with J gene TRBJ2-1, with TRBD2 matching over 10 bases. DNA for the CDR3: TGCGCCAGCAGCCGAACTAGCGGGGCCTACAATGAGCAGTTCTTC. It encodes CASSRTSGAYNEQFF. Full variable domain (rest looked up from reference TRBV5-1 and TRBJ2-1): KAGVTQTPRYLIKTRGQQVTLSCSPISGHRSVSWYQQTPGQGLQFLFEYFSETQRNKGNFPGRFSGRQFSNSRSEMNVSTLELGDSALYLCASSRTSGAYNEQFFGPGTRLTVL.